This T cell receptor (beta chain) was profiled in a study of T cells in Graves' hyperthyroidism and ophthalmopathy. This clonotype was detected ten times or more. No antigen is known for it. The hyperthyroidism patients had all been newly diagnosed, and their disease duration was under 2 months. Their ages ranged from 18 to 65 years. Clinicians diagnosed patients from clinical symptoms, serum thyroxine and TRAb, thyroid ultrasound and orbital computed tomography. Fresh peripheral blood, 10 ml, was the source of the PBMCs. Study findings and constraints: Most clonotypes expanded in the thyroid (above 0.001) were also present in blood.

CDR1 LGHDT and CDR2 YNNKEL come from the germline V gene (reference sequence). The CDR3 is made up of 14 amino acids. V was shortened by 0 bases and J by 2 bases, with 8 bases between the two germline ends. Amplified TCR beta CDR3 regions came from RNA transcripts. First-round RT-PCR with HTBI primers amplified the TCR CDR3 region. TCRdb itself ran the multiplex PCR reads through MiXCR, one entry per CDR3 protein. The table includes about 200,000 distinct CDR3 sequences, approximately 16% detected once. This chain joins TRBV3-1 and TRBJ2-7; the D gene is possibly TRBD1 (5 bases). Sample: blood. The clonotype comes from a woman aged 45-65 years with Graves' hyperthyroidism. The CDR3 protein is CASSQDIGAYEQYF. CDR3 sequence (DNA): TGTGCCAGCAGCCAAGATATAGGGGCCTACGAGCAGTACTTC.